This T cell receptor (beta chain) was identified in a study of cytomegalovirus exposure and HLA in healthy donors. Findings and caveats of the study: Apparent HLA restriction characterized most CMV-associated TCR beta chains in a later analysis.

Trimming pared 7 bases from V and 2 bases from J, leaving 17 bases between. The length of the CDR3 is 15 residues. In germline, CDR1 is SNHLY, CDR2 FYNNEI. Primers for the PCR totalled 60 Vbeta and 13 Jbeta. Study processing details: A later analysis counted about 80 million unique TCR beta chains, around 10 million shared. Clones were sequenced by immunoSEQ multiplex PCR, and TCRdb holds only the in-frame ones, with some missing. V, J and clone size derive from that table, while D and trimming were established from the DNA sequence. The sample consists of some 78,000 clones, about 80% of them appearing once. As concerns this clone: Its target is not known.

Sequenced material: PBMCs. The origin of this receptor is a woman aged 45-59 years in good health and CMV-seropositive. V is TRBV2 and J is TRBJ2-5, with D perhaps TRBD1 (6 bases). CDR3 region: CASTLQGGPQETQYF. CDR3 bases: TGTGCCAGCACCTTACAGGGCGGTCCGCAAGAGACCCAGTACTTC.